This T cell receptor (beta chain) was sequenced in a study of beta chain features in type 1 diabetes. For the study at large: Comparable age, gender and cell yields were observed in patients relative to healthy donors. The samples had 85 million to 140 million sorted cells examined in all.

This clone was recorded a few times. Reverse transcription of all isolated RNA meant that expressed TCRB transcripts were sequenced. The method was immunoSEQ multiplex PCR; TCRdb's version includes in-frame clones alone and lacks a portion of them. This sample yields under 900,000 clones, of which about a sixth are seen a single time; around 0.02% belongs to the top ten. V was shortened by 0 bases and J by 8 bases, with 2 bases between the two germline ends. CDR1 and CDR2 (germline): MGHDK, SYGVNS. The CDR3 length is 12 residues. The sample taken for sequencing was naive CD4+ T cells from blood. The sequence derives from a woman under 30 in good health. The V gene is TRBV25-1, the J gene TRBJ1-6; D gene unclear. The CDR3 DNA follows: TGTGCCAGCAGTGAATATGATTCACCCCTCCACTTT. It yields the protein CASSEYDSPLHF.